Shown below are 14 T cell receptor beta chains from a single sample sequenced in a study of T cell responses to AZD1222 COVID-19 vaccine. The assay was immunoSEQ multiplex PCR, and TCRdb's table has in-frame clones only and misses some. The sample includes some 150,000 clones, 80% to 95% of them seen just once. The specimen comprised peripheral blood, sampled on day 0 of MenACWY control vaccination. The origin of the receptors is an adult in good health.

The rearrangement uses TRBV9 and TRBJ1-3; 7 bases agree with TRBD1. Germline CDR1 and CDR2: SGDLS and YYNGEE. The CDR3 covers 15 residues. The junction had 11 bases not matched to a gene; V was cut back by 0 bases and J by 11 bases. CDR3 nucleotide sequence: TGTGCCAGCAGCGTAGGATGGGACAGCTCTCGGCCCATATATTTT. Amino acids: CASSVGWDSSRPIYF.

The CDR3 sequence: CASSIFGQGNTEAFF. CDR3 in DNA: TGTGCCAGTAGTATATTCGGACAGGGAAACACTGAAGCTTTCTTT. The chain couples TRBV19 to TRBJ1-1, with TRBD1 matching 8 bases. Per the germline V gene, CDR1 is LNHDA and CDR2 is SQIVND (reference sequence). Germline trimming cut 2 bases from V and 2 bases from J; bases unmatched to any gene: 4. CDR3 length equals 15 residues.

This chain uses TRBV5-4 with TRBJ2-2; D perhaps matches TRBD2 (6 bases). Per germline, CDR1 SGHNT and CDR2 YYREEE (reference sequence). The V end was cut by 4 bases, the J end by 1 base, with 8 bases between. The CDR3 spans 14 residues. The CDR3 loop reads CASSPGGNTGELFF. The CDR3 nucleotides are TGTGCCAGCAGCCCCGGGGGGAACACCGGGGAGCTGTTTTTT.

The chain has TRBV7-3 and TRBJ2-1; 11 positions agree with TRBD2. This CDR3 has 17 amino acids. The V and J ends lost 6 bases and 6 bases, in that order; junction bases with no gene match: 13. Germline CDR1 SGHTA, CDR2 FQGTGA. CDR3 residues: CASSRDPGLADFNEQFF. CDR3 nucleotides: TGTGCCAGCAGTCGAGATCCGGGACTAGCGGACTTCAATGAGCAGTTCTTC.

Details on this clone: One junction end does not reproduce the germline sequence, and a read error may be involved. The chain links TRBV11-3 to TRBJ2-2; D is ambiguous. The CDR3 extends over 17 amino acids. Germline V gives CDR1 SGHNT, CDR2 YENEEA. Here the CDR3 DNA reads TGTGCCAGCAGCTTAGATGTCCCCTTCACGAATACCGGGGAGCTGTTTTTT. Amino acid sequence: CASSLDVPFTNTGELFF.

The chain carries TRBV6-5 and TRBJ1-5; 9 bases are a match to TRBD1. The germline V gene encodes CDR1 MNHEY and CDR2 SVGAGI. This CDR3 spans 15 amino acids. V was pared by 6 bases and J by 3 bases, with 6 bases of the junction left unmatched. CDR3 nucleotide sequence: TGTGCCAGCAGGACGACAGGGGGTGTCAATCAGCCCCAGCATTTT. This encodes CASRTTGGVNQPQHF.

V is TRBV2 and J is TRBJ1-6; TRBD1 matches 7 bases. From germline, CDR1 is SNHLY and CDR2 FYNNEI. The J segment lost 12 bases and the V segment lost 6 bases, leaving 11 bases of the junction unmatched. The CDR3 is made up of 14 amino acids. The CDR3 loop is CASSLPGQLEPLHF. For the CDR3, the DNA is TGTGCCAGCAGCTTACCGGGACAGCTGGAACCCCTCCACTTT.

The CDR3 nucleotides are TGTGCCAGTAGTCCCGAAGGGGGGCAGCCCCAGCATTTT. The encoded protein is CASSPEGGQPQHF. J is TRBJ1-5 and V is TRBV19; D is possibly TRBD1 (6 bases). CDR3 size: 13 residues. V lost 5 bases and J lost 7, with 12 bases in between. Germline V CDR1 and CDR2: LNHDA, SQIVND (reference sequence).

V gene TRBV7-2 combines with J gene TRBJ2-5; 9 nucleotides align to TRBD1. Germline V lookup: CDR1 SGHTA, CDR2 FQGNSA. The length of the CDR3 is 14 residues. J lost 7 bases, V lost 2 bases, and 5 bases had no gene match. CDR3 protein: CASSLRAGQGTQYF. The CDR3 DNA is TGTGCCAGCAGCTTACGTGCGGGACAGGGGACCCAGTACTTC.

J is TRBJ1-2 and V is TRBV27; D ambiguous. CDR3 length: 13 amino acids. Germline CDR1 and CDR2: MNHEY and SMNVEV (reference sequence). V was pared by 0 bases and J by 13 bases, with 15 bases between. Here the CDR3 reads CASSLSGLVFPTF. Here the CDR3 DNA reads TGTGCCAGCAGTTTATCAGGGCTGGTTTTTCCCACCTTC.

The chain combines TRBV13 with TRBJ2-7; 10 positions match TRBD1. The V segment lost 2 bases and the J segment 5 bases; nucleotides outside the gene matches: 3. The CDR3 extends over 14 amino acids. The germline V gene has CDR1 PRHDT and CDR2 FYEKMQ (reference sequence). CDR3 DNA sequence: TGTGCCAGCAGCTTAATGACAGGGGGCCACGAGCAGTACTTC. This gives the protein CASSLMTGGHEQYF.

CDR3: CSARGPKAFF. The CDR3 DNA sequence: TGCAGTGCTAGAGGACCGAAAGCTTTCTTT. This chain links TRBV20-1 with TRBJ1-1, with D unclear. The CDR3 loop spans 10 amino acids. V was trimmed by 1 base and J by 9 bases, leaving 6 bases between them. CDR1 and CDR2 from the germline V gene are DFQATT and SNEGSKA (reference sequence).

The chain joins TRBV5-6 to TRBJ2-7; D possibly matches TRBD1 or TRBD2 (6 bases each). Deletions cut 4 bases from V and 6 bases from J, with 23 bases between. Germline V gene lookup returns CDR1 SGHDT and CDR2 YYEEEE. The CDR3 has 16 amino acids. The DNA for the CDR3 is TGTGCCAGCAGCCCCGCCGAGTGGGGGGCGAACGGCGAGCAGTACTTC. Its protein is CASSPAEWGANGEQYF. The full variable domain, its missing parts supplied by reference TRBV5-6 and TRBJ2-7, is DAGVTQSPTHLIKTRGQQVTLRCSPKSGHDTVSWYQQALGQGPQFIFQYYEEEERQRGNFPDRFSGHQFPNYSSELNVNALLLGDSALYLCASSPAEWGANGEQYFGPGTRLTVT.

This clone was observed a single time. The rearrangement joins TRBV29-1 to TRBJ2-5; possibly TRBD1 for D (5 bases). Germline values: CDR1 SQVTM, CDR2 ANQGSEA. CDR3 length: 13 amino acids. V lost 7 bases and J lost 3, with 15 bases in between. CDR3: CSGRKGQKETQYF. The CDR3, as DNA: TGCAGCGGCCGGAAAGGACAAAAAGAGACCCAGTACTTC.